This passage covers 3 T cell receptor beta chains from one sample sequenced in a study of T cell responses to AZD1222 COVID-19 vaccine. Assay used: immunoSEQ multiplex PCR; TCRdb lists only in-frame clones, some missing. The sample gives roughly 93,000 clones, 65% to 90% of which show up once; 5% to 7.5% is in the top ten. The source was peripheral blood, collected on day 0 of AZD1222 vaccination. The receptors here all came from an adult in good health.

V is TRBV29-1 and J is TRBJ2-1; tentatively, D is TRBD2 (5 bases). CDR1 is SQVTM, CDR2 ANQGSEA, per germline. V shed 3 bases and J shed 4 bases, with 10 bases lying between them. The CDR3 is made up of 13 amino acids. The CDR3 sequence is CSVETGGYNEQFF. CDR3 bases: TGCAGCGTTGAGACGGGCGGGTACAATGAGCAGTTCTTC.

The CDR3: CASSLGTYDTEAFF. For the CDR3, the DNA is TGCGCCAGCAGCTTGGGAACATACGACACTGAAGCTTTCTTT. The V gene is TRBV5-1, the J gene TRBJ1-1; no firm D call. Germline CDR1 is SGHRS and CDR2 is YFSETQ. V lost 0 bases and J lost 3, with 9 bases in between. The CDR3 runs to 14 residues.

The CDR3 sequence is CASSLGRGTANTEAFF. The CDR3 DNA reads as TGTGCCAGCAGCTTAGGCCGCGGGACGGCGAACACTGAAGCTTTCTTT. The rearrangement links TRBV7-8 to TRBJ1-1, with D possibly being TRBD1 (5 bases). Deletions cut 1 base from V and 1 base from J, with 13 bases between. The CDR3 is 16 residues long. The germline V gene has CDR1 SGHVS and CDR2 FQNEAQ.